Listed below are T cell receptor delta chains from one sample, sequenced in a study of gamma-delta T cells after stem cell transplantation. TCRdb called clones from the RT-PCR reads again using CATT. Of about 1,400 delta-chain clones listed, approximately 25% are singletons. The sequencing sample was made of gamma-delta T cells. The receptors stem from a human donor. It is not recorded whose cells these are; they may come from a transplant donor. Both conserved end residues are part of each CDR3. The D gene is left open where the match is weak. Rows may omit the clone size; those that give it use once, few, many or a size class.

CDR3 DNA: TGTGCTCTTGGGAGAAAAGGCCTTCCTATTAGATACGCGGGAGTATTCATCTTT
CDR3 protein: CALGRKGLPIRYAGVFIF
CDR3 length: 18
V gene: TRDV1
J gene: TRDJ1
clone size: -
D gene: TRDD2

CDR3 DNA: TGTGCCTGTGACACCGTAGAGTGGGGGGATCCCGATAAACTCATCTTT
CDR3 protein: CACDTVEWGDPDKLIF
CDR3 length: 16
V gene: TRDV2
J gene: TRDJ1
clone size: medium-sized
D gene: TRDD3

CDR3 DNA: TGTGCCTGTGACAGCCTCACTGGGGGACCGTACACCGATAAACTCATCTTT
CDR3 protein: CACDSLTGGPYTDKLIF
CDR3 length: 17
V gene: TRDV2
J gene: TRDJ1
clone size: medium-sized
D gene: TRDD3

CDR3 DNA: TGTGCCTGTGACACCATGCCTCCTACTGGGGGCTCCCCCTACACCGATAAACTCATCTTT
CDR3 protein: CACDTMPPTGGSPYTDKLIF
CDR3 length: 20
V gene: TRDV2
J gene: TRDJ1
clone size: few
D gene: TRDD3

CDR3 DNA: TGTGCTCTTGGGGAACCCGCGCCTTCCTACCGTGGTGGGGAGGCGAAACTCATCTTT
CDR3 protein: CALGEPAPSYRGGEAKLIF
CDR3 length: 19
V gene: TRDV1
J gene: TRDJ1
clone size: few
D gene: TRDD2

CDR3 DNA: TGTGCCTGTAACCGGAGGAACGAGACCGATAAACTCATCTTT
CDR3 protein: CACNRRNETDKLIF
CDR3 length: 14
V gene: TRDV2
J gene: TRDJ1
clone size: medium-sized
D gene: -

CDR3 DNA: TGTGCCTGTGACGGAGTACTGGGGGATACCCCCAGGTCCTGGGACACCCGACAGATGTTTTTC
CDR3 protein: CACDGVLGDTPRSWDTRQMFF
CDR3 length: 21
V gene: TRDV2
J gene: TRDJ3
clone size: large
D gene: TRDD3

CDR3 DNA: TGTGCCTGTGACACTCTGGGGGATAAGACGACCGATAAACTCATCTTT
CDR3 protein: CACDTLGDKTTDKLIF
CDR3 length: 16
V gene: TRDV2
J gene: TRDJ1
clone size: large
D gene: TRDD3

CDR3 DNA: TGTGCCTGTGACACAGTACTAGGCTCCTGGGACACCCGACAGATGTTTTTC
CDR3 protein: CACDTVLGSWDTRQMFF
CDR3 length: 17
V gene: TRDV2
J gene: TRDJ3
clone size: medium-sized
D gene: -

CDR3 DNA: TGTGCCTGTGACACAGTGGAGCGCTCCGATAAACTCATCTTT
CDR3 protein: CACDTVERSDKLIF
CDR3 length: 14
V gene: TRDV2
J gene: TRDJ1
clone size: medium-sized
D gene: -

CDR3 DNA: TGTGCCTGTGACTCCGTTGGGGCCGCACAGACTACTTACACCGATAAACTCATCTTT
CDR3 protein: CACDSVGAAQTTYTDKLIF
CDR3 length: 19
V gene: TRDV2
J gene: TRDJ1
clone size: medium-sized
D gene: -

CDR3 DNA: TGTGCCTGTGACACCTGGGCGGTTGCTGGGGAACCCACCGATAAACTCATCTTT
CDR3 protein: CACDTWAVAGEPTDKLIF
CDR3 length: 18
V gene: TRDV2
J gene: TRDJ1
clone size: few
D gene: -

CDR3 DNA: TGTGCCCGTAACCGGAGGAACGAGACCGATAAACTCATCTTT
CDR3 protein: CARNRRNETDKLIF
CDR3 length: 14
V gene: TRDV2
J gene: TRDJ1
clone size: few
D gene: -

CDR3 DNA: TGTGCTCTTGGGGAACCAAAGGGAGCCCCTACATACTGGGTGTACACCGATAAACTCATCTTT
CDR3 protein: CALGEPKGAPTYWVYTDKLIF
CDR3 length: 21
V gene: TRDV1
J gene: TRDJ1
clone size: medium-sized
D gene: -

CDR3 DNA: TGTGCCTGTGACACTCCTAATACTGGGGGATACTCCTGGGACACCCGACAGATGTTTTTC
CDR3 protein: CACDTPNTGGYSWDTRQMFF
CDR3 length: 20
V gene: TRDV2
J gene: TRDJ3
clone size: large
D gene: TRDD3

CDR3 DNA: TGTGCCTGTGACACGATCGAACCGGGGGATACGGGAGGGACCGATAAACTCATCTTT
CDR3 protein: CACDTIEPGDTGGTDKLIF
CDR3 length: 19
V gene: TRDV2
J gene: TRDJ1
clone size: medium-sized
D gene: TRDD3

CDR3 DNA: TGTGCCTGTGACTTCTTGGTGGGGGATGCCGATAAACTCATCTTT
CDR3 protein: CACDFLVGDADKLIF
CDR3 length: 15
V gene: TRDV2
J gene: TRDJ1
clone size: few
D gene: TRDD3

CDR3 DNA: TGTGCCTGTGACACCATCGGCCCAACCAGCGATAAACTCATCTTT
CDR3 protein: CACDTIGPTSDKLIF
CDR3 length: 15
V gene: TRDV2
J gene: TRDJ1
clone size: medium-sized
D gene: -

CDR3 DNA: TGTGCTCTTGGGGAGAGTCCTGAACCTTACTGGGGGCCCCACACCGATAAACTCATCTTT
CDR3 protein: CALGESPEPYWGPHTDKLIF
CDR3 length: 20
V gene: TRDV1
J gene: TRDJ1
clone size: medium-sized
D gene: TRDD3

CDR3 DNA: TGTGCCTGTGACCCACTATACGGGGGATACACTTACACCGATAAACTCATCTTT
CDR3 protein: CACDPLYGGYTYTDKLIF
CDR3 length: 18
V gene: TRDV2
J gene: TRDJ1
clone size: large
D gene: TRDD3

CDR3 DNA: TGTGCCTGTGACCCCCGTGCGGGGGATACAATTTACACCGATAAACTCATCTTT
CDR3 protein: CACDPRAGDTIYTDKLIF
CDR3 length: 18
V gene: TRDV2
J gene: TRDJ1
clone size: -
D gene: TRDD3